These 4 T cell receptor beta chains came from one sample sequenced in a study of shared clonotypes between healthy human individuals. The repertoire was sequenced with immunoSEQ multiplex PCR; TCRdb's copy has only in-frame clones and lacks some. The sample contains more than 2 million clones, around 95% of which appear only once. The sample consisted of naive CD4+ T cells sorted from blood. Subset defined: CD45RA+ positively selected. Source of these receptors: a young man in good health.

This chain connects TRBV7-9 to TRBJ2-7; TRBD1 matches 11 bases. From germline, CDR1 is SEHNR and CDR2 FQNEAQ (reference sequence). CDR3 length: 14 amino acids. V dropped 4 bases and J dropped 2; count of bases not matched to a gene: 1. CDR3 DNA: TGTGCCAGCAGCTCGGACAGGGGGCCCTACGAGCAGTACTTC. Protein product: CASSSDRGPYEQYF.

The chain uses TRBV5-1 and TRBJ1-6; D is ambiguous. V was shortened by 2 bases and J by 0 bases, with 9 bases between the two germline ends. Germline V gives CDR1 SGHRS, CDR2 YFSETQ. The CDR3 spans 16 residues. CDR3 sequence reads: CASSFGSSSYNSPLHF. In DNA, the CDR3 is TGCGCCAGCAGCTTCGGCAGTAGCTCCTATAATTCACCCCTCCACTTT.

With regard to this clone: Other DNA variants within this sample encode the same CDR3. The rearrangement links TRBV6-1 to TRBJ1-1, with a possible D match to TRBD1 (5 bases). The V gene's germline CDR1 is MNHNS and CDR2 SASEGT. The CDR3 extends over 13 amino acids. The V end was cut by 8 bases, the J end by 0 bases, with 10 bases between. The CDR3 reads CASARTLNTEAFF. In nucleotides, the CDR3 is TGTGCCAGCGCAAGGACACTGAACACTGAAGCTTTCTTT.

CDR3 DNA: TGCGCCAGTTTGGCAGGGACAGCGAACACCGGGGAGCTGTTTTTT. Its protein is CASLAGTANTGELFF. This chain connects TRBV10-2 to TRBJ2-2; the match to TRBD1 covers 7 bases. Per germline, CDR1 WSHSY and CDR2 SAAADI. J lost 0 bases, V lost 9 bases, and 7 bases had no gene match. The CDR3 runs 15 residues.